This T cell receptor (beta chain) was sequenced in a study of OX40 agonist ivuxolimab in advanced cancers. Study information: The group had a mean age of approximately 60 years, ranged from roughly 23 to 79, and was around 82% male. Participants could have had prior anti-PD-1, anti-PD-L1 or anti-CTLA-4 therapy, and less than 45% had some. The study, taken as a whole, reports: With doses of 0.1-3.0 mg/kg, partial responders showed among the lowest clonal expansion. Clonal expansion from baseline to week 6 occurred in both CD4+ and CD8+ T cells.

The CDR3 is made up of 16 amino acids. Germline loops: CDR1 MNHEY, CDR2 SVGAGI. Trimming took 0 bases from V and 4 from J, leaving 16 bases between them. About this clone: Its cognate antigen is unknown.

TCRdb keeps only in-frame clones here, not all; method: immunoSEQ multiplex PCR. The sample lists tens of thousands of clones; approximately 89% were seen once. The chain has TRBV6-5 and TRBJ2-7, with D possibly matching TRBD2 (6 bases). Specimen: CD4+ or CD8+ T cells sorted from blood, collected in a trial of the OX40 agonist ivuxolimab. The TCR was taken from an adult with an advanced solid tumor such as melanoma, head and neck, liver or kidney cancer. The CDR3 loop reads CASSYSSGDWLYEQYF. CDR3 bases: TGTGCCAGCAGTTACTCCTCGGGGGACTGGCTTTACGAGCAGTACTTC.